This TCR beta chain originates from a study of shared clonotypes between healthy human individuals. Across the whole study: There were three CD4 naive, three CD4 memory, two CD8 naive and one CD8 memory plates per donor. Notes on the study in general: An anticipated effect of sequencing depth on clonotype sharing among donors was recognized. Rarefaction showed that sequencing of sorted subsets was incomplete (despite large depth).

Naive CD8 cells lacked CD45RO and underwent positive selection for CCR7, leaving out terminally differentiated effector memory CD45RA+ cells. Note on this clone: The antigen is unknown.

Deep-level running was used for the assay. Sequenced by immunoSEQ multiplex PCR; TCRdb stores in-frame clones only, minus some. This table holds around 2,000,000 clones, around 93% found once. The sample was naive CD8+ T cells from PBMCs. The origin of this receptor is a young man in good health. Some clones in this sample may be carry-over from other donors' samples.

The CDR3 reads CASSLSGSVTREQFF. CDR3 in DNA: TGTGCCAGCAGCTTGAGCGGGAGTGTCACTAGAGAGCAGTTCTTC. The chain employs TRBV11-2 and TRBJ2-1, with TRBD2 identical over 8 bases. The CDR3 is 15 residues long. The V gene end was trimmed by 3 bases and the J gene end by 10 bases; junction bases not matched to a gene: 11. The germline V gene encodes CDR1 SGHAT and CDR2 FQNNGV.